Following are 13 T cell receptor beta chains from one sample sequenced in a study of OX40 agonist ivuxolimab in advanced cancers. The repertoire was sequenced with immunoSEQ multiplex PCR; TCRdb's copy has only in-frame clones and lacks some. The table lists roughly 76,000 clones, roughly 82% of them singletons. The specimen was CD4+ or CD8+ T cells sorted from blood, collected in a trial of the OX40 agonist ivuxolimab. Every receptor here comes from an adult with an advanced solid tumor such as melanoma, head and neck, liver or kidney cancer.

J is TRBJ1-1 and V is TRBV7-2; possibly TRBD1 for D (6 bases). CDR1 and CDR2 (germline): SGHTA, FQGNSA. V was trimmed by 1 base and J by 2 bases, leaving 20 bases between them. The CDR3 consists of 18 residues. The CDR3 sequence is CASSLGGRGPTVNTEAFF. For the CDR3, the DNA is TGTGCCAGCAGCTTAGGGGGCAGGGGACCCACCGTTAACACTGAAGCTTTCTTT.

The chain recombines TRBV7-2 with TRBJ2-3; D might be TRBD2 (7 bases). The germline V gene encodes CDR1 SGHTA and CDR2 FQGNSA. Trimming pared 7 bases from V and 1 base from J, leaving 12 bases between. The CDR3 length is 14 residues. CDR3 protein: CASKPGGRTDTQYF. The CDR3 bases are TGTGCCAGCAAACCCGGGGGGCGCACAGATACGCAGTATTTT.

The J gene is TRBJ1-6, the V gene TRBV7-3; TRBD1 matches at 9 bases. The CDR3 is 15 amino acids. V shed 2 bases and J 10 bases; nucleotides not matched to a gene: 6. In germline, CDR1 is SGHTA, CDR2 FQGTGA. The CDR3 protein is CASSLLGTGQSPLHF. The CDR3 DNA sequence: TGTGCCAGCAGCTTATTGGGGACAGGGCAATCACCCCTCCACTTT.

This sequence joins TRBV2 and TRBJ2-7; no firm D call. V was clipped by 8 bases and J by 3 bases, with 5 bases between them. This CDR3 has 10 residues. The V gene's germline CDR1 is SNHLY and CDR2 FYNNEI. CDR3 region: CASGRYEQYF. CDR3 sequence (DNA): TGTGCCAGCGGCCGCTACGAGCAGTACTTC.

The chain has TRBV4-3 and TRBJ1-1, with unresolved D. This CDR3 region has 16 residues. The germline CDR1 and CDR2 sequences are LGHNA and YSLEER. V gave up 0 bases and J gave up 0 bases, with 11 bases separating them. As DNA, the CDR3 is TGCGCCAGCAGCCAAGATTCGAGTAACATGAACACTGAAGCTTTCTTT. The encoded protein is CASSQDSSNMNTEAFF.

V is TRBV18 and J is TRBJ1-2; possibly TRBD1 for D (5 bases). Germline CDR1 and CDR2: KGHSH and LQKENI. V dropped 4 bases and J dropped 3 bases, with 15 bases sitting between them. This CDR3 has 15 residues. CDR3 coding DNA: TGTGCCAGCTCACTCGGGAGTCTAGGGGACTATGGCTACACCTTC. This codes for CASSLGSLGDYGYTF.

This clone was detected once. V gene TRBV5-4 combines with J gene TRBJ2-2; D might be TRBD2 (5 bases). The CDR3 consists of 13 residues. The ends were cut back, 1 base at V and 6 bases at J, with 7 bases in the middle. CDR1 is SGHNT and CDR2 is YYREEE in the germline V gene (reference sequence). The CDR3 loop is CASSLRESGELFF. CDR3 nucleotide sequence: TGTGCCAGCAGCTTGAGGGAGTCCGGGGAGCTGTTTTTT.

This clone has a single count. The J gene is TRBJ1-2, the V gene TRBV6-5; D uncertain. Looked up from germline, CDR1 is MNHEY and CDR2 is SVGAGI. The CDR3 has 14 residues. V lost 0 bases and J lost 5, with 10 bases in between. CDR3 sequence: CASSYSGSSYGYTF. The CDR3 nucleotides read TGTGCCAGCAGTTACTCCGGCAGTAGTTATGGCTACACCTTC.

The chain couples TRBV5-5 to TRBJ1-5, with TRBD1 identical over 7 bases. The V gene's germline CDR1 is SGHKS and CDR2 YYEKEE (reference sequence). This CDR3 region has 15 residues. After removal of 0 bases from V and 2 bases from J, the junction contained 2 bases not matched to a gene. The chain's CDR3 is CASSLGQGGNQPQHF. CDR3 nucleotides: TGTGCCAGCAGCTTGGGACAGGGAGGCAATCAGCCCCAGCATTTT.

The V call is TRBV7-2, the J call TRBJ2-7; TRBD2 might be the D (5 bases). The length of the CDR3 is 14 residues. The V end was cut by 7 bases, the J end by 2 bases, with 15 bases between. The germline gives CDR1 SGHTA, CDR2 FQGNSA. The CDR3 DNA sequence: TGTGCCAGCACCCGTCCGGGGTCAACCTACGAGCAGTACTTC. The encoded protein is CASTRPGSTYEQYF.

The V call is TRBV10-3, the J call TRBJ2-5; TRBD2 aligns across 13 bases. The CDR3 runs 17 residues. Trimming cost V 3 bases and J 5 bases; bases outside gene matches: 9. From germline, CDR1 is ENHRY and CDR2 SYGVKD. The DNA of the CDR3 is TGTGCCATCAGTGATGGGTCACTAGCGGGGGGGCGCGAGACCCAGTACTTC. Residues: CAISDGSLAGGRETQYF.

This chain uses TRBV18 with TRBJ1-1, with D maybe TRBD1 (6 bases). Trimming pared 0 bases from V and 1 base from J, leaving 21 bases between. CDR1 and CDR2 from the germline V gene are KGHSH and LQKENI. The CDR3 spans 19 residues. The CDR3 spells CASSPPTSRGGYQNTEAFF. The DNA for the CDR3 is TGTGCCAGCTCACCACCGACGTCCAGGGGCGGCTATCAGAACACTGAAGCTTTCTTT.

This clone occurred a few times. This chain uses TRBV6-5 with TRBJ1-1; D gene uncertain. This CDR3 comprises 11 residues. V lost 7 bases and J lost 2, with 5 bases in between. CDR1 and CDR2 from the germline V gene are MNHEY and SVGAGI. The CDR3 is CASTLNTEAFF. CDR3 nucleotide sequence: TGTGCCAGCACCCTTAACACTGAAGCTTTCTTT.